The clone carrying this T cell receptor beta chain was counted only a few times. As handled by the study authors: Cell counts per sample came from amplifying reference gene primers. TCRdb keeps only in-frame clones here, not all; method: immunoSEQ multiplex PCR. That table furnishes V, J and clone size, whereas the DNA furnished D and trimming. The profile shows about 130,000 clones, 65% to 90% of them singletons. The data stem from a study of blood T cell repertoires in COVID-19. Study background: Spain, Italy and the United States supplied samples that represented acute and convalescent COVID-19. PBMCs, B-cell-depleted T cells, or T cells provided the cDNA or gDNA that made up the material.

This receptor was identified in an elderly woman with acute or convalescent COVID-19. The specimen sequenced was peripheral blood.

In nucleotides, the CDR3 is TGCGCCAGCAGCCAGGGACTAGCGGGGGGGAGGGGGAATGAGCAGTTCTTC. Protein: CASSQGLAGGRGNEQFF. The chain couples TRBV4-1 to TRBJ2-1, with TRBD2 matching over 16 bases. CDR1 and CDR2 (germline): MGHRA, YSYEKL. J gave up 7 bases and V 3 bases, and 6 bases lay outside the gene matches. The CDR3 has 17 residues.